Below, 21 T cell receptor beta chains from the same sample are listed, as sequenced in a study of radiation and T cells in renal cell carcinoma. Clones were sequenced by immunoSEQ multiplex PCR, and TCRdb holds only the in-frame ones, with some missing. The data contain under 150,000 clones, roughly 77% of them seen just once; the ten biggest clones take up 1.5% to 2%. Time point noted: blood 2 weeks post-SBRT. Treatment in this sample: 15 Gy SBRT to primary tumor, nephrectomy 4 weeks later. Source: blood, taken from a patient whose treatment included radiotherapy and nephrectomy. Receptor source: a woman in her fifties or sixties with renal cell carcinoma.

The table lists this clone with a count of one. This sequence joins TRBV6-6 and TRBJ2-3; D is unresolved. In germline, CDR1 is MNHNY, CDR2 SVGAGI (reference sequence). The V and J ends lost 5 bases and 5 bases respectively, with 14 bases between them. The CDR3 is 14 residues long. The CDR3 sequence: CASSPRGRLDTQYF. In DNA, the CDR3 is TGTGCCAGCAGTCCTCGTGGGCGATTAGATACGCAGTATTTT.

CDR3 residues: CAWIETAYTGELFF. CDR3 sequence (DNA): TGTGCCTGGATAGAAACGGCGTACACCGGGGAGCTGTTTTTT. The chain carries TRBV30 and TRBJ2-2; D not resolved. The CDR3 covers 14 residues. CDR1 is GTSNPN, CDR2 SVGIG, per germline (reference sequence). The V gene lost 4 bases and the J gene lost 3 bases, with 12 bases spanning the gap.

This clone was recorded many times. The genes are TRBV4-1 and TRBJ1-1, with 7 bases lining up with TRBD1. CDR1 and CDR2 (germline): MGHRA, YSYEKL. With V trimmed by 6 bases and J by 4 bases, 17 bases remained unmatched. This CDR3 comprises 17 residues. The CDR3 sequence is CASSHGGGSTGSTEAFF. In DNA, the CDR3 is TGCGCCAGCAGTCACGGGGGGGGCTCGACAGGGTCCACTGAAGCTTTCTTT.

This chain joins TRBV19 and TRBJ2-3, with D possibly TRBD2 on 6 matching bases. This CDR3 has 14 amino acids. Trimming took off 1 base at V and 4 bases at J, with 9 bases between the two ends. CDR1 and CDR2 (germline): LNHDA, SQIVND (reference sequence). The CDR3 spells CASSIAGASDTQYF. The CDR3 DNA follows: TGTGCCAGTAGTATAGCGGGAGCATCAGATACGCAGTATTTT.

The rearrangement links TRBV6-1 to TRBJ2-1; 13 nucleotides line up with TRBD2. Germline-derived CDR1 and CDR2 are MNHNS and SASEGT. The CDR3 has 17 residues. The V gene end was trimmed by 4 bases and the J gene end by 1 base; junction bases not matched to a gene: 4. CDR3 nucleotides: TGTGCCAGCAGTGGACTAGCGGGGGGCCGATCCTACAATGAGCAGTTCTTC. Translating gives CASSGLAGGRSYNEQFF.

This clone was counted once. V gene TRBV5-4 combines with J gene TRBJ1-2; D is undetermined. Trimming took 0 bases from V and 3 from J, leaving 9 bases between them. The CDR3 has 14 amino acids. The germline V gene has CDR1 SGHNT and CDR2 YYREEE (reference sequence). CDR3 sequence reads: CASSLVVGDYGYTF. CDR3 sequence (DNA): TGTGCCAGCAGCTTGGTGGTCGGTGACTATGGCTACACCTTC.

V and J are TRBV7-2 and TRBJ2-7; D gene ambiguous. The V gene lost 0 bases and the J gene lost 0 bases, with 6 bases spanning the gap. Per germline, CDR1 SGHTA and CDR2 FQGNSA. The CDR3 has 14 residues. DNA of the CDR3: TGTGCCAGCAGCTTAGCGCCGTCCTCCTACGAGCAGTACTTC. This codes for CASSLAPSSYEQYF.

The chain has TRBV7-2 and TRBJ2-1; no reliable D call. Germline CDR1 reads SGHTA; CDR2 reads FQGNSA. The CDR3 consists of 13 residues. With 5 bases removed from V and 5 bases from J, the gap between germline ends came to 10 bases. CDR3 DNA: TGTGCCAGCAGCCTCGGCACCCACAATGAGCAGTTCTTC. It is translated as CASSLGTHNEQFF.

The chain uses TRBV20-1 and TRBJ2-7; D is ambiguous. The germline CDR1 and CDR2 sequences are DFQATT and SNEGSKA (reference sequence). V dropped 0 bases and J dropped 5 bases, with 5 bases sitting between them. The length of the CDR3 is 11 residues. The CDR3: CSARDNNEQYF. DNA of the CDR3: TGCAGTGCTAGAGATAACAACGAGCAGTACTTC.

The rearrangement joins TRBV20-1 to TRBJ2-7; D remains unclear. Between the trimmed V and J ends, which lost 6 bases and 3 bases, there was a span of 9 bases. CDR1 is DFQATT, CDR2 SNEGSKA, per germline (reference sequence). CDR3 length equals 11 residues. The CDR3 nucleotides read TGCAGTGCCCCGAACGGCTACGAGCAGTACTTC. Protein product: CSAPNGYEQYF.

The rearrangement links TRBV2 to TRBJ1-1, with TRBD1 identical over 7 bases. Germline V gene sequence: CDR1 SNHLY, CDR2 FYNNEI. J gave up 8 bases and V 1 base, and 13 bases lay outside the gene matches. The CDR3 extends over 16 amino acids. CDR3 protein: CASSEGVPKTGTEAFF. DNA for the CDR3: TGTGCCAGCAGTGAAGGAGTGCCGAAGACAGGGACCGAAGCTTTCTTT.

The V gene is TRBV5-1, the J gene TRBJ2-3, with 11 bases lining up with TRBD2. The CDR3 has 20 residues. The V and J ends lost 3 bases and 2 bases, in that order; junction bases with no gene match: 17. Germline V gives CDR1 SGHRS, CDR2 YFSETQ. CDR3 in DNA: TGCGCCAGCAGCTCCTTCCGGGGGACTAGCGGACCTACCTACACAGATACGCAGTATTTT. This encodes CASSSFRGTSGPTYTDTQYF.

The rearrangement uses TRBV7-9 and TRBJ2-3; D remains unclear. Germline CDR1 and CDR2: SEHNR and FQNEAQ (reference sequence). This CDR3 has 14 amino acids. The V and J ends lost 6 bases and 1 base respectively, with 11 bases between them. The CDR3 reads CASSPSHRTDTQYF. CDR3 DNA: TGTGCCAGCAGTCCAAGTCACCGCACAGATACGCAGTATTTT.

This clone was recorded only once. The V call is TRBV5-6, the J call TRBJ2-5, with D perhaps matching TRBD1 or TRBD2 (6 bases each). The DNA end is more similar to TRBJ2-7, so the J call may be wrong. This CDR3 has 15 amino acids. CDR1 is SGHDT and CDR2 is YYEEEE in the germline V gene. The CDR3 loop is CASSPLEGGPYEQYF. DNA for the CDR3: TGTGCCAGCAGCCCTTTGGAAGGGGGGCCCTACGAGCAGTACTTC.

The J gene is TRBJ1-4, the V gene TRBV5-1; D gene unclear. Per germline, CDR1 SGHRS and CDR2 YFSETQ. Trimming took off 5 bases at V and 5 bases at J, with 10 bases between the two ends. CDR3 length: 13 amino acids. The CDR3 loop is CASRGRANEKLFF. The DNA for the CDR3 is TGCGCCAGCAGAGGGAGGGCCAATGAAAAACTGTTTTTT.

V gene TRBV5-1 combines with J gene TRBJ1-1, with D maybe TRBD1 (5 bases). Germline CDR1 is SGHRS and CDR2 is YFSETQ. Trimming stripped 6 bases from V and 2 bases from J, with 14 bases between. The CDR3 has 14 amino acids. Here the CDR3 DNA reads TGCGCCAGCAAAGAAGGGGTATCCAACACTGAAGCTTTCTTT. It is translated as CASKEGVSNTEAFF.

The chain recombines TRBV18 with TRBJ2-7; possible D gene TRBD1, 6 bases. CDR1 and CDR2 from the germline V gene are KGHSH and LQKENI. This CDR3 contains 15 residues. V lost 3 bases and J 5 bases, leaving 17 bases between the germline ends. The DNA for the CDR3 is TGTGCCAGCTCACCGAAGGCAGGGGAGACGGACGAGCAGTACTTC. It yields the protein CASSPKAGETDEQYF. The full variable domain, rest sourced from reference TRBV18 and TRBJ2-7, is NAGVMQNPRHLVRRRGQEARLRCSPMKGHSHVYWYRQLPEEGLKFMVYLQKENIIDESGMPKERFSAEFPKEGPSILRIQQVVRGDSAAYFCASSPKAGETDEQYFGPGTRLTVT.

CDR3 sequence reads: CASSQAGGGYEQYF. For the CDR3, the DNA is TGTGCCAGCAGCCAGGCAGGGGGCGGCTACGAGCAGTACTTC. The chain joins TRBV7-3 to TRBJ2-5; 8 nucleotides match TRBD1. The end of the DNA aligns better with TRBJ2-7, so the J call may be wrong. The CDR3 is 14 residues long. Per the germline V gene, CDR1 is SGHTA and CDR2 is FQGTGA.

J is TRBJ2-5 and V is TRBV6-1; TRBD1 agrees at 11 bases. The CDR3 is 16 residues long. Germline lookup yields CDR1 MNHNS and CDR2 SASEGT. Losses at the gene ends were 2 bases for V and 5 bases for J; bases not matched to a gene: 7. CDR3 sequence reads: CASSESSGQGGETQYF. In DNA form, the CDR3 reads TGTGCCAGCAGTGAAAGCTCGGGACAGGGGGGGGAGACCCAGTACTTC.

The chain carries TRBV27 and TRBJ1-2; tentative D call: TRBD1 (5 bases). Germline CDR1 is MNHEY and CDR2 is SMNVEV (reference sequence). The germline V and J ends were trimmed by 5 bases and 6 bases, with 13 bases remaining between them. The CDR3 runs to 13 residues. CDR3: CASSVRVGNGYTF. As DNA, the CDR3 is TGTGCCAGCAGTGTCAGGGTCGGAAATGGCTACACCTTC.

This chain connects TRBV29-1 to TRBJ2-7; D is undetermined. The CDR3 spans 13 residues. Germline V gene sequence: CDR1 SQVTM, CDR2 ANQGSEA. V was shortened by 3 bases and J by 1 base, with 10 bases between the two germline ends. The CDR3 DNA reads TGCAGCGTTGATAGGTTGGGGTCCTACGAGCAGTACTTC. Translating gives CSVDRLGSYEQYF.